The rows below give T cell receptor beta chains drawn from one sample of a study of early T cells in non-severe SARS-CoV-2 infection. TCRdb re-analysed the 5' RACE reads in MiXCR, keeping a single row per CDR3 protein. The profile shows 26,000 or so distinct CDR3 sequences, around 4.5% of them singletons. The sample in question was whole blood, obtained at baseline. The receptors shown here come from an adult who was a healthcare worker with PCR-confirmed SARS-CoV-2 infection or an uninfected control (not recorded which). The CDR3 runs from the conserved cysteine through the conserved F or W. D genes are given only for firm matches. The size of a clone is reported for some rows only, either as once, few or many, or as a class for expanded clones.

V: TRBV5-1; D: TRBD2; J: TRBJ2-3; size: many; DNA: TGCGCCAGCAGCCCGGATTCGGGGGGAAATACGCAGTATTTT; CDR3: CASSPDSGGNTQYF
V: TRBV12-5; D: -; J: TRBJ1-1; size: few; DNA: TGTGCTAGTGGTTTGCGCCAAGGGGGTGACACTGAAGCTTTCTTT; CDR3: CASGLRQGGDTEAFF
V: TRBV10-1; D: TRBD1; J: TRBJ1-6; size: many; DNA: TGCGCCAGCAGTGAGCCGGGACAGAATTCACCCCTCCACTTT; CDR3: CASSEPGQNSPLHF
V: TRBV18; D: -; J: TRBJ2-7; size: few; DNA: TGTGCCAGCTCATTAATCTCCTACGAGCAGTACTTC; CDR3: CASSLISYEQYF
V: TRBV15; D: TRBD2; J: TRBJ2-1; size: many; DNA: TGTGCCACCAGCAGTAGATCGGGAGGGAGGGATGAGCAGTTCTTC; CDR3: CATSSRSGGRDEQFF
V: TRBV28; D: -; J: TRBJ2-1; size: many; DNA: TGTGCCAGCAGTCCCCCGGGAGACTACAATGAGCAGTTCTTC; CDR3: CASSPPGDYNEQFF
V: TRBV7-9; D: TRBD1; J: TRBJ2-7; size: many; DNA: TGTGCCAGCAGCCCGCAGGGACAGGGGGCCTACGAGCAGTACTTC; CDR3: CASSPQGQGAYEQYF
V: TRBV11-2; D: -; J: TRBJ2-6; size: many; DNA: TGTGCCAGCAGCTTAGATTCCCTGGGGCGAGGGACCAACGTCCTGACTTTC; CDR3: CASSLDSLGRGTNVLTF
V: TRBV18; D: TRBD2; J: TRBJ2-7; size: few; DNA: TGTGCCAGCTCACGACCCGGGACTAGCGCTGTCTCCTACGAGCAGTACTTC; CDR3: CASSRPGTSAVSYEQYF
V: TRBV5-4; D: -; J: TRBJ1-1; size: many; DNA: TGTGCCAGCAGCCCCCCGGGGCCGGGAGTTTCGAACACTGAAGCTTTCTTT; CDR3: CASSPPGPGVSNTEAFF
V: TRBV5-1; D: TRBD1; J: TRBJ1-2; size: many; DNA: TGCGCCAGCAGCTTGGGACAGGGGAACTATGGCTACACCTTC; CDR3: CASSLGQGNYGYTF
V: TRBV15; D: -; J: TRBJ2-1; size: many; DNA: TGTGCCACCGTGTCGGGGACGGGTAATGAGCAGTTCTTC; CDR3: CATVSGTGNEQFF
V: TRBV7-7; D: TRBD2; J: TRBJ2-5; size: many; DNA: TGTGCTAGCAGCTCAACCGGGACTAGTTCGGAGACCCAGTACTTC; CDR3: CASSSTGTSSETQYF
V: TRBV4-3; D: -; J: TRBJ2-1; size: many; DNA: TGCGCCAGCAGCCAACCCTATAGCGGTATCGACCCCAATGAGCAGTTCTTC; CDR3: CASSQPYSGIDPNEQFF
V: TRBV9; D: -; J: TRBJ2-2; size: -; DNA: TGTGCCAGCAGCGTCCTGGCAACGAACACCGGGGAGCTGTTTTTT; CDR3: CASSVLATNTGELFF
V: TRBV25-1; D: -; J: TRBJ2-2; size: many; DNA: TGTGCCAGCAGTGGGGATAACACCGGGGAGCTGTTTTTT; CDR3: CASSGDNTGELFF
V: TRBV27; D: TRBD2; J: TRBJ2-5; size: -; DNA: TGTGCCAGCAGTTTACCGCTAGCGGGCGGATCACAAGAGACCCAGTACTTC; CDR3: CASSLPLAGGSQETQYF
V: TRBV29-1; D: -; J: TRBJ2-7; size: many; DNA: TGCAGCGCGGTCAGCTCCTACGAGCAGTACTTC; CDR3: CSAVSSYEQYF
V: TRBV11-2; D: -; J: TRBJ2-1; size: many; DNA: TGTGCCAGCAGCTCTTTAACAGGAAAACGCCACAATGAGCAGTTCTTC; CDR3: CASSSLTGKRHNEQFF
V: TRBV20-1; D: TRBD2; J: TRBJ2-5; size: many; DNA: TGCAGTGCTAGAGTCCTAGCGGCTTGGCAAGAGACCCAGTACTTC; CDR3: CSARVLAAWQETQYF
V: TRBV21-1; D: -; J: TRBJ2-1; size: many; DNA: TGTGCCAGCCAGCTAGAGGGTGAGCAGTTCTTC; CDR3: CASQLEGEQFF
V: TRBV29-1; D: TRBD2; J: TRBJ2-7; size: many; DNA: TGCAGCGTTTTTCGCCGAGAAAGCGGGAGACACGAGCAGTACTTC; CDR3: CSVFRRESGRHEQYF
V: TRBV3-1; D: -; J: TRBJ2-2; size: few; DNA: TGTGCCAGCAGCCAAGCATCTCACCCGGGGTCTTACACCGGGGAGCTGTTTTTT; CDR3: CASSQASHPGSYTGELFF
V: TRBV12-3/TRBV12-4; D: -; J: TRBJ2-5; size: many; DNA: TGTGCCAGCAGTTTAGGGAATCTCGGAGAGACCCAGTACTTC; CDR3: CASSLGNLGETQYF
V: TRBV20-1; D: -; J: TRBJ2-4; size: many; DNA: TGCAGTGCAGTGGACTACAAGAAAGCCAAAAACATTCAGTACTTC; CDR3: CSAVDYKKAKNIQYF
V: TRBV5-8; D: -; J: TRBJ2-1; size: many; DNA: TGTGCCAGCAGCTTGGGGCTAGTGCCGGATGAGCAGTTCTTC; CDR3: CASSLGLVPDEQFF
V: TRBV7-9; D: TRBD2; J: TRBJ2-2; size: medium-sized; DNA: TGTGCCAGCACCCTCCAACGGCTAGCGGGGAACACCGGGGAGCTGTTTTTT; CDR3: CASTLQRLAGNTGELFF
V: TRBV4-1; D: -; J: TRBJ2-2; size: many; DNA: TGCGCCAGCAGGTTCAGGGACGCGAACACCGGGGAGCTGTTTTTT; CDR3: CASRFRDANTGELFF
V: TRBV19; D: -; J: TRBJ2-7; size: many; DNA: TGTGCCAGTATTGGGCAGGACCGTGTCTCCTACGAGCAGTACTTC; CDR3: CASIGQDRVSYEQYF
V: TRBV13; D: TRBD1; J: TRBJ1-3; size: many; DNA: TGTGCCAGCAGCTTCCGACAGACAGGGGTGGACGGAAACACCATATATTTT; CDR3: CASSFRQTGVDGNTIYF
V: TRBV5-4; D: TRBD2; J: TRBJ2-2; size: many; DNA: TGTGCCAGCAGCGCTCCCGGGACTAGCGACACCACCGGGGAGCTGTTTTTT; CDR3: CASSAPGTSDTTGELFF
V: TRBV2; D: -; J: TRBJ2-3; size: many; DNA: TGTGCCAGCAGTGTATACGGGAGAAGCACAGATACGCAGTATTTT; CDR3: CASSVYGRSTDTQYF
V: TRBV24-1; D: TRBD1; J: TRBJ1-5; size: many; DNA: TGTGCCACCAGTCCCGAGACAGGGGTTCAGCCCCAGCATTTT; CDR3: CATSPETGVQPQHF
V: TRBV6-5; D: -; J: TRBJ1-5; size: many; DNA: TGTGCCAGCAGTTATAACGGGAACCCCAATCAGCCCCAGCATTTT; CDR3: CASSYNGNPNQPQHF
V: TRBV28; D: TRBD2; J: TRBJ2-2; size: many; DNA: TGTGCCAGCAGTTTATGGAGGCTAGCGGGGGGGCCCGGGGAGCTGTTTTTT; CDR3: CASSLWRLAGGPGELFF
V: TRBV29-1; D: TRBD2; J: TRBJ2-1; size: many; DNA: TGCAGCGTTGTAGGGACTAGCGGTTACAATGAGCAGTTCTTC; CDR3: CSVVGTSGYNEQFF
V: TRBV5-1; D: TRBD1; J: TRBJ2-1; size: many; DNA: TGCGCCAGCAGCCAGACAGGGGAGGTGAACAATGAGCAGTTCTTC; CDR3: CASSQTGEVNNEQFF